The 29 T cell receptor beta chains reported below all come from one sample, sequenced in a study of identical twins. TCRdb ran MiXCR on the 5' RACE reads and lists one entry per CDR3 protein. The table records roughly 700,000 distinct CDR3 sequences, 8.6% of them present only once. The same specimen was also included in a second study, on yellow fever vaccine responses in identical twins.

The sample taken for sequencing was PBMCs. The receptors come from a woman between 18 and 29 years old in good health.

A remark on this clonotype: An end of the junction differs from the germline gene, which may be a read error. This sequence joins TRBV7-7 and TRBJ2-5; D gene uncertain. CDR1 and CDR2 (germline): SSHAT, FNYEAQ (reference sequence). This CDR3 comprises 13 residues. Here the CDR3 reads CASSTGLKETQYF. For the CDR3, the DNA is TGTGCTAGCAGCACCGGGCTAAAGGAGACCCAGTACTTC.

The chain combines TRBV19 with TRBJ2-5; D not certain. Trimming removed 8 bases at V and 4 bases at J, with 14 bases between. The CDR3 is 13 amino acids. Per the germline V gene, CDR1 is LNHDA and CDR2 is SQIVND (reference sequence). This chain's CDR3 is CASSTLPLETQYF. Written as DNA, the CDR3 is TGTGCCAGTTCAACCTTACCCCTAGAGACCCAGTACTTC.

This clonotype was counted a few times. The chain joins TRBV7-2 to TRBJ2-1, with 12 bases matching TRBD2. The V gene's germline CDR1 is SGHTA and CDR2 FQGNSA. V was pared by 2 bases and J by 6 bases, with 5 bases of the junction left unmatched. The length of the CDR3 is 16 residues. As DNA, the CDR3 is TGTGCCAGCAGCTTATTTGCTAGCGGGAGGGCCAATGAGCAGTTCTTC. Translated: CASSLFASGRANEQFF. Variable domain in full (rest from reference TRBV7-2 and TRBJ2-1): GAGVSQSPSNKVTEKGKDVELRCDPISGHTALYWYRQSLGQGLEFLIYFQGNSAPDKSGLPSDRFSAERTGGSVSTLTIQRTQQEDSAVYLCASSLFASGRANEQFFGPGTRLTVL.

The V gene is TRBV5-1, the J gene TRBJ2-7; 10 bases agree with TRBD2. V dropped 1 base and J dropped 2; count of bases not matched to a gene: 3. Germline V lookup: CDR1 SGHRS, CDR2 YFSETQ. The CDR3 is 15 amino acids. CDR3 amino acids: CASSLTSGITYEQYF. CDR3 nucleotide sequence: TGCGCCAGCAGCTTGACTAGCGGGATCACCTACGAGCAGTACTTC.

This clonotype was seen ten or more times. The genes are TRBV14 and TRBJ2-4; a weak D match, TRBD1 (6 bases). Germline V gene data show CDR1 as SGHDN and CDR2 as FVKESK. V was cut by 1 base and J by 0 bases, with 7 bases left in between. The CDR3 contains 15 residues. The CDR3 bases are TGTGCCAGCAGCCAAGCAGGGGTAGCCAAAAACATTCAGTACTTC. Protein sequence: CASSQAGVAKNIQYF.

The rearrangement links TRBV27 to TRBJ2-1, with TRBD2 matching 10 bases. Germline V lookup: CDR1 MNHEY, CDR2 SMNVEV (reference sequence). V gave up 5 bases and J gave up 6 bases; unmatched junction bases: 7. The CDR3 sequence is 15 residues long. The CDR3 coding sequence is TGTGCCAGCAGTCCTCGTGGGACTAGCGCCAATGAGCAGTTCTTC. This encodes CASSPRGTSANEQFF.

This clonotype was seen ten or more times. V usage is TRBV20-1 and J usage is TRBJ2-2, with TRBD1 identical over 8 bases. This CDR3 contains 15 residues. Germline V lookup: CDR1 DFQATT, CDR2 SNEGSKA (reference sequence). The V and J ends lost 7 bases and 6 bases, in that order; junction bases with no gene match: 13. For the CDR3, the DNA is TGCAGTGTTACAGGGGCAGGGGGCTACGCCGGGGAGCTGTTTTTT. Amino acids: CSVTGAGGYAGELFF.

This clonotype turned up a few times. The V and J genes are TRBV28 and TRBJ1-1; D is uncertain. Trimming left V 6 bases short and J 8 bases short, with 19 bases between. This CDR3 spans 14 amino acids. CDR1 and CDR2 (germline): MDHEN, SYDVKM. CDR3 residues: CASRPTFSGKEAFF. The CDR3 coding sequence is TGTGCCAGCAGACCAACCTTCTCGGGGAAAGAAGCTTTCTTT.

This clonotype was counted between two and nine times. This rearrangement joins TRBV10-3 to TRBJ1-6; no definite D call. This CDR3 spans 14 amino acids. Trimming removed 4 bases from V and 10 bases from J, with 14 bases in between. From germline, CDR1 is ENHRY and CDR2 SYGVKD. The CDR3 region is CAISAVQESSPLHF. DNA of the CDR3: TGTGCCATCAGTGCCGTTCAAGAGTCATCACCCCTCCACTTT.

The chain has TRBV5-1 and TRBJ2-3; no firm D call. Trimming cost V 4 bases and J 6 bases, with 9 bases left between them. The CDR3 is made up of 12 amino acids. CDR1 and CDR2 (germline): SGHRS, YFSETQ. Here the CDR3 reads CASSPKQDTQYF. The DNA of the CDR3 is TGCGCCAGCAGCCCGAAGCAGGATACGCAGTATTTT. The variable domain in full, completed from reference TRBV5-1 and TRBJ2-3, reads KAGVTQTPRYLIKTRGQQVTLSCSPISGHRSVSWYQQTPGQGLQFLFEYFSETQRNKGNFPGRFSGRQFSNSRSEMNVSTLELGDSALYLCASSPKQDTQYFGPGTRLTVL.

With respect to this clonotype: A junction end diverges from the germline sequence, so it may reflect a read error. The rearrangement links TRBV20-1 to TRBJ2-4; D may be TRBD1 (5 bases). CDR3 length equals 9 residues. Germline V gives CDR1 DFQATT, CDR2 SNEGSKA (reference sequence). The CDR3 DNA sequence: TGCAGTGCCTCGGACACCCGTAGCTTC. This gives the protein CSASDTRSF.

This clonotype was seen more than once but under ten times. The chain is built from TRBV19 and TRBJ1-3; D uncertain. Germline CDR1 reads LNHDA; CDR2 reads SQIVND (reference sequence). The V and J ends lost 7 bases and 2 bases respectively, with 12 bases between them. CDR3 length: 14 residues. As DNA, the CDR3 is TGTGCCAGTACGGAGACCAAAACTGGAAACACCATATATTTT. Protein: CASTETKTGNTIYF.

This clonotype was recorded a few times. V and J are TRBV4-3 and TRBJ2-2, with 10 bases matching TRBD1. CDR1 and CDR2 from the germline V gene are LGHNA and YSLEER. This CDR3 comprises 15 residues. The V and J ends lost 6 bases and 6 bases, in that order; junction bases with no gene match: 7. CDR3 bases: TGCGCCAGCAGAAACCGGGACAGGGGAGCCGGGGAGCTGTTTTTT. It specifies CASRNRDRGAGELFF.

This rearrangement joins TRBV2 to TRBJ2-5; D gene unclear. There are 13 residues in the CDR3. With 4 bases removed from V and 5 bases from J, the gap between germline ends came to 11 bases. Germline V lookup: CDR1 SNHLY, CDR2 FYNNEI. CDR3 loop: CASSGQRRETQYF. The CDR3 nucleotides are TGTGCCAGCAGTGGCCAGCGAAGGGAGACCCAGTACTTC.

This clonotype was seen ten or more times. CDR3 sequence: CASSFMGLTYNEQFF. The CDR3 nucleotides are TGTGCCAGCAGTTTTATGGGACTCACCTACAATGAGCAGTTCTTC. The V and J genes are TRBV27 and TRBJ2-1; perhaps TRBD2 as D (6 bases). Germline CDR1 is MNHEY and CDR2 is SMNVEV (reference sequence). V gave up 3 bases and J gave up 2 bases, with 11 bases separating them. The CDR3 has 15 residues.

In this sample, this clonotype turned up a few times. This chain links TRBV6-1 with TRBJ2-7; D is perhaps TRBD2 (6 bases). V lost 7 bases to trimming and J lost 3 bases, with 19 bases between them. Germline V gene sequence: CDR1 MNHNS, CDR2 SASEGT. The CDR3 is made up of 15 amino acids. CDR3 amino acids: CASMISLDGSYEQYF. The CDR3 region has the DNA TGTGCCAGCATGATTTCCTTGGACGGGAGCTACGAGCAGTACTTC.

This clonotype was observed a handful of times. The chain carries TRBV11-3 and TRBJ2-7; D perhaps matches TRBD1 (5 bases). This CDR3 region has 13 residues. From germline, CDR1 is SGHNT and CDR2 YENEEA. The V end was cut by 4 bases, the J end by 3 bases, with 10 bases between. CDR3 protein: CASSSRANYEQYF. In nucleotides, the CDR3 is TGTGCCAGCAGCTCCAGGGCTAACTACGAGCAGTACTTC.

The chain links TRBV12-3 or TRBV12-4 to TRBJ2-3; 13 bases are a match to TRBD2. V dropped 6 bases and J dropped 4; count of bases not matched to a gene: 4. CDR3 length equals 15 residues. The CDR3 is CASRLAGGPPDTQYF. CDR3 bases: TGTGCCAGCAGACTAGCGGGGGGGCCGCCAGATACGCAGTATTTT.

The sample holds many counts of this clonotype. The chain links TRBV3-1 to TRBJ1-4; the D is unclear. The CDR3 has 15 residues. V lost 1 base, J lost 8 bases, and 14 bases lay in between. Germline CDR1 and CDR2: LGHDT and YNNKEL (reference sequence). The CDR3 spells CASSQVPGPEEKLFF. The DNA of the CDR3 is TGTGCCAGCAGCCAAGTCCCGGGTCCGGAGGAAAAACTGTTTTTT.

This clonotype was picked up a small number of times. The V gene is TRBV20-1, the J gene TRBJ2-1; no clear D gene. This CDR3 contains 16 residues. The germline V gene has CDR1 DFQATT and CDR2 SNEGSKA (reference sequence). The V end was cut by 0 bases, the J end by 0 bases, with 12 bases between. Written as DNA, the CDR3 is TGCAGTGCTAGAGATCCCCTCTCTTTCTCCTACAATGAGCAGTTCTTC. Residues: CSARDPLSFSYNEQFF.

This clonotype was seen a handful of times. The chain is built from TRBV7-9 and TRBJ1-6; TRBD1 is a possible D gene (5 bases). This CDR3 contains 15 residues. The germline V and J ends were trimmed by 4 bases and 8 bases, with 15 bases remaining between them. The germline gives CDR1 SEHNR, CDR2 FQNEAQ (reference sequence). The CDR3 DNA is TGTGCCAGCAGCTGGCTCGGGGGTTCGGATTCACCCCTCCACTTT. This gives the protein CASSWLGGSDSPLHF.

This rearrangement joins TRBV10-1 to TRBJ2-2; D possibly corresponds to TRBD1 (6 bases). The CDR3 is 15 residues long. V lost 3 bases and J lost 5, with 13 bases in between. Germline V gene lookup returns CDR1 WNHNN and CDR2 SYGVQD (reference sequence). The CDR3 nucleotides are TGCGCCAGCAGTGACTCGAACAGGGAGACCGGGGAGCTGTTTTTT. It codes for CASSDSNRETGELFF.

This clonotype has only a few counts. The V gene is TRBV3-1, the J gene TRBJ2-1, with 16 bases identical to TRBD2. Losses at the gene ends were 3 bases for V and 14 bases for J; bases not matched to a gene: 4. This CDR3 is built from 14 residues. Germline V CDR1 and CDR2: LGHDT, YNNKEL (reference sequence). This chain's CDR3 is CASSQGTSGRAEFF. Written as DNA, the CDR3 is TGTGCCAGCAGCCAGGGGACTAGCGGGAGGGCCGAGTTCTTC.

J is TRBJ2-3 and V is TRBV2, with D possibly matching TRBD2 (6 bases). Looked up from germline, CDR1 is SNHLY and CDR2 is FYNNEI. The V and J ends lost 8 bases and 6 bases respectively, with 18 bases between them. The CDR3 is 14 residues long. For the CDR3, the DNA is TGTGCCAGCTTAGCGGAGGGGCCGAGCGATACGCAGTATTTT. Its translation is CASLAEGPSDTQYF.

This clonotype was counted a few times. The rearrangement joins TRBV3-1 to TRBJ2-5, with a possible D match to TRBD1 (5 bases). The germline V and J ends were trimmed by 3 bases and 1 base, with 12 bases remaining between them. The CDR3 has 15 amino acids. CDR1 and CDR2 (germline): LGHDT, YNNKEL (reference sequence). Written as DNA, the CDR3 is TGTGCCAGCAGCCACCCCAGCAGGGCCCAAGAGACCCAGTACTTC. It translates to CASSHPSRAQETQYF.

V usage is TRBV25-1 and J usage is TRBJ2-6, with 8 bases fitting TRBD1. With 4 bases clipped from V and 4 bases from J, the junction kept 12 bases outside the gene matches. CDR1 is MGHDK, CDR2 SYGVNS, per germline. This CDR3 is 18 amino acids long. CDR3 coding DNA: TGTGCCAGCAGTGGCTCGGCAGGGGGCGCGGTAGGGGCCAACGTCCTGACTTTC. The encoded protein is CASSGSAGGAVGANVLTF.

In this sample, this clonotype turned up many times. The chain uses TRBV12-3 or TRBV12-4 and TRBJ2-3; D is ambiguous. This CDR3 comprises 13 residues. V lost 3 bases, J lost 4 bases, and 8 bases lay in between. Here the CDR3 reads CASSFSPADTQYF. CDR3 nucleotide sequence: TGTGCCAGCAGTTTCTCCCCCGCAGATACGCAGTATTTT.

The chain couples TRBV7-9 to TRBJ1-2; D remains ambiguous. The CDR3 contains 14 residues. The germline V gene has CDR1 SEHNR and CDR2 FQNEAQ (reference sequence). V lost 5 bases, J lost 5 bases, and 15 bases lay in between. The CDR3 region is CASSLRGFPYGYTF. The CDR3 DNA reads TGTGCCAGCAGCCTACGAGGGTTCCCATATGGCTACACCTTC.

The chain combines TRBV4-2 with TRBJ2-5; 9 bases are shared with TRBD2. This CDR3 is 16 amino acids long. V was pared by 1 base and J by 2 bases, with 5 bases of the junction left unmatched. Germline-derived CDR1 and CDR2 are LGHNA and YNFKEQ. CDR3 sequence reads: CASSQVSGGAQETQYF. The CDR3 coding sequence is TGTGCCAGCAGCCAAGTTAGCGGGGGAGCTCAAGAGACCCAGTACTTC.